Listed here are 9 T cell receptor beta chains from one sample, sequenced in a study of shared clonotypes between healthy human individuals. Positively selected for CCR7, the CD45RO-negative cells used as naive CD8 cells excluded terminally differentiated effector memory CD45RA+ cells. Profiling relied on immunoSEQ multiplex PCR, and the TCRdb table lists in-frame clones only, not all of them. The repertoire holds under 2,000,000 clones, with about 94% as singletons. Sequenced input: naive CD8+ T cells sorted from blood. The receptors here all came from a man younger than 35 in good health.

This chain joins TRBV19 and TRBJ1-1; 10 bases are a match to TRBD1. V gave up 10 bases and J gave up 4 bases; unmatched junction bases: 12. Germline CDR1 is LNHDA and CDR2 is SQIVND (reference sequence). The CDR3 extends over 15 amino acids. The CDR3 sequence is CATTIGTGVLTEAFF. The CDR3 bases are TGTGCCACAACTATCGGGACAGGGGTCCTCACTGAAGCTTTCTTT.

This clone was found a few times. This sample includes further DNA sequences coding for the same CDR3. The DNA for the CDR3 is TGTGCCAGCAGTTTATTAGGGAACGAGCAGTACTTC. This translates into CASSLLGNEQYF. The chain recombines TRBV27 with TRBJ2-7; no definite D call. Trimming pared 1 base from V and 5 bases from J, leaving 6 bases between. Looked up from germline, CDR1 is MNHEY and CDR2 is SMNVEV (reference sequence). The CDR3 has 12 residues.

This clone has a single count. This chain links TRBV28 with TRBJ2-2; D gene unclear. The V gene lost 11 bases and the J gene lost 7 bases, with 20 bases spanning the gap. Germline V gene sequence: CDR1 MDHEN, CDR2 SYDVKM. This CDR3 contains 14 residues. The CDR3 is CARCLDGPHGELFF. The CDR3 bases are TGTGCCCGGTGCTTGGACGGGCCTCACGGGGAGCTGTTTTTT.

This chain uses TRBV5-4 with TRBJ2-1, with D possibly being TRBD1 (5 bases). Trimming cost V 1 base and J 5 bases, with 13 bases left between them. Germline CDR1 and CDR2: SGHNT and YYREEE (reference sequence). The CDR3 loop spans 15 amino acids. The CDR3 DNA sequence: TGTGCCAGCAGCTTGTTTCAGGGCGCGAACAATGAGCAGTTCTTC. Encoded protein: CASSLFQGANNEQFF.

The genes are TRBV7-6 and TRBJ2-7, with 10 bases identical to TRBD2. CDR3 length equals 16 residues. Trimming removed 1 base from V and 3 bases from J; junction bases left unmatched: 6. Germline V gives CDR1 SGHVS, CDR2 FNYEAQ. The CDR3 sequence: CASSLESAGGYYEQYF. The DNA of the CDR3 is TGTGCCAGCAGCTTAGAGTCAGCGGGAGGGTACTACGAGCAGTACTTC.

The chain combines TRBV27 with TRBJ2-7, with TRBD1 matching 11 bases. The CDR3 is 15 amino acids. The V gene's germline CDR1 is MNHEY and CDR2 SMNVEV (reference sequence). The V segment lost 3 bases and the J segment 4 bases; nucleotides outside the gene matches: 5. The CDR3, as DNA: TGTGCCAGCAGTTTCGCCGGGACAGGGGGTTACGAGCAGTACTTC. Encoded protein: CASSFAGTGGYEQYF.

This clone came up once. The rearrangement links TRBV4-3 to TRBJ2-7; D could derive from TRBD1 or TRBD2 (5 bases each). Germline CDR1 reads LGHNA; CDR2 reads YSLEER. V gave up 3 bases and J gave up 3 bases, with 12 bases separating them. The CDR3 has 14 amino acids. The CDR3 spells CASSQIQGDYEQYF. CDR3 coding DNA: TGCGCCAGCAGCCAGATCCAGGGAGACTACGAGCAGTACTTC.

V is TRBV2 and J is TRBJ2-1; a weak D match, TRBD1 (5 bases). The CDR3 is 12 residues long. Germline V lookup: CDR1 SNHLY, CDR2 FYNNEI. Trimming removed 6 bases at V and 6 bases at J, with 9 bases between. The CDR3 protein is CASSGHLNEQFF. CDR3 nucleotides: TGTGCCAGCAGCGGACATCTCAATGAGCAGTTCTTC. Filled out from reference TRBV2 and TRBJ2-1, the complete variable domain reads EPEVTQTPSHQVTQMGQEVILRCVPISNHLYFYWYRQILGQKVEFLVSFYNNEISEKSEIFDDQFSVERPDGSNFTLKIRSTKLEDSAMYFCASSGHLNEQFFGPGTRLTVL.

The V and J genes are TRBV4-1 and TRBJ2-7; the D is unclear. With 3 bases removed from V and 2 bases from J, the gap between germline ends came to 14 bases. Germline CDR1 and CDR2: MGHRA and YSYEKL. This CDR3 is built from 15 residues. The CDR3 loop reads CASSQGSNGAYEQYF. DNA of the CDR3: TGCGCCAGCAGCCAGGGGTCAAACGGAGCCTACGAGCAGTACTTC.